Shown below are 21 T cell receptor beta chains from a single sample sequenced in a study of brain T cells in children with intractable seizures. Sequencing used immunoSEQ multiplex PCR; TCRdb keeps in-frame clones, though not all of them. This sample yields tens of thousands of clones, of which just over 90% are seen a single time; over 1.5% belongs to the top ten. The material was peripheral blood, obtained at surgery. These receptors all come from a boy under two years old with tuberous sclerosis and intractable seizures.

The rearrangement links TRBV4-1 to TRBJ2-7; no definite D call. V was clipped by 3 bases and J by 1 base, with 13 bases between them. The CDR3 has 15 amino acids. Germline assignment: CDR1 MGHRA and CDR2 YSYEKL. The CDR3 here is CASSQSRTSSYEQYF. Written as DNA, the CDR3 is TGCGCCAGCAGCCAGAGTAGAACGAGTTCCTACGAGCAGTACTTC.

This chain uses TRBV5-7 with TRBJ1-1, with 7 bases matching TRBD1. TRBV5-7 belongs to the ORF category, with a function that is uncertain. The V gene end was trimmed by 5 bases and the J gene end by 5 bases; junction bases not matched to a gene: 9. This CDR3 spans 14 amino acids. The CDR3: CASRPRQGRTEAFF. The CDR3, as DNA: TGTGCCAGCAGGCCTAGACAGGGCCGGACTGAAGCTTTCTTT.

The chain uses TRBV4-2 and TRBJ2-7; 9 bases agree with TRBD2. CDR3 length equals 17 residues. V lost 2 bases to trimming and J lost 6 bases; unmatched junction nucleotides: 14. The V gene's germline CDR1 is LGHNA and CDR2 YNFKEQ. CDR3 amino acids: CASSQPGLAPVNSEQYF. CDR3 nucleotide sequence: TGTGCCAGCAGCCAACCGGGACTAGCCCCCGTAAACTCCGAGCAGTACTTC.

Details on this clone: The junction differs from germline at one of its ends, possibly a read error. The CDR3 DNA is TGTGCCAGCAGCCCTCCATCGGGTTCGCCTGCGTTC. It is translated as CASSPPSGSPAF. J is TRBJ1-2 and V is TRBV5-4, with D unresolved. Germline lookup yields CDR1 SGHNT and CDR2 YYREEE (reference sequence). CDR3 length: 12 residues.

The CDR3 DNA reads as TGTGCCAGCAGCCAAAGTCCAGCGGATCCCCAGCATTTT. Its translation is CASSQSPADPQHF. This rearrangement joins TRBV4-2 to TRBJ1-5; D gene ambiguous. This CDR3 region has 13 residues. V was shortened by 2 bases and J by 10 bases, with 12 bases between the two germline ends. Per germline, CDR1 LGHNA and CDR2 YNFKEQ.

This sequence joins TRBV19 and TRBJ1-5; D uncertain. The CDR3 loop spans 12 amino acids. V dropped 10 bases and J dropped 5 bases, with 12 bases sitting between them. The germline V gene has CDR1 LNHDA and CDR2 SQIVND (reference sequence). The CDR3 coding sequence is TGTGCCACAAGTCTACCCGATCAGCCCCAGCATTTT. It translates to CATSLPDQPQHF.

The CDR3 DNA follows: TGTGCCAGCAGCTTGTTAGGTTTTGGCCAGGGAAACTATGGCTACACCTTC. This sequence encodes CASSLLGFGQGNYGYTF. The V call is TRBV5-8, the J call TRBJ1-2, with D perhaps matching TRBD1 (5 bases). CDR3 length: 17 residues. Germline CDR1 reads SGHTS; CDR2 reads YDEGEE. V gave up 1 base and J gave up 2 bases, with 18 bases separating them. The full variable domain, completed using reference TRBV5-8 and TRBJ1-2, is EAGVTQSPTHLIKTRGQQATLRCSPISGHTSVYWYQQALGLGLQFLLWYDEGEERNRGNFPPRFSGRQFPNYSSELNVNALELEDSALYLCASSLLGFGQGNYGYTFGSGTRLTVV.

The chain is built from TRBV18 and TRBJ2-1; TRBD1 or TRBD2 may be the D gene (6 bases each). Germline assignment: CDR1 KGHSH and CDR2 LQKENI. This CDR3 is built from 15 residues. V was trimmed by 1 base and J by 8 bases, leaving 15 bases between them. This CDR3 is CASSPRGAGLDEQFF. For the CDR3, the DNA is TGTGCCAGCTCACCACGGGGGGCCGGCTTGGATGAGCAGTTCTTC.

In its sample, this clone was seen a few times. This sequence joins TRBV5-6 and TRBJ2-7; 10 bases align to TRBD2. The CDR3 is made up of 15 amino acids. Looked up from germline, CDR1 is SGHDT and CDR2 is YYEEEE. Unmatched junction bases numbered 5, after V lost 2 bases and J lost 3 bases. The CDR3 nucleotides read TGTGCCAGCAGCTTCCCGCTAGCGGGAGTCTACGAGCAGTACTTC. This translates into CASSFPLAGVYEQYF.

J is TRBJ2-3 and V is TRBV24-1, with 7 nucleotides matching TRBD2. This CDR3 comprises 16 residues. V shed 3 bases and J 1 base; nucleotides not matched to a gene: 6. Per the germline V gene, CDR1 is KGHDR and CDR2 is SFDVKD. CDR3 nucleotide sequence: TGTGCCACCAGTGATCCCCGGGACTACCGCACAGATACGCAGTATTTT. Translating gives CATSDPRDYRTDTQYF.

This chain links TRBV30 with TRBJ1-6, with 8 nucleotides matching TRBD1. This CDR3 contains 15 residues. Germline assignment: CDR1 GTSNPN and CDR2 SVGIG (reference sequence). V dropped 2 bases and J dropped 3; count of bases not matched to a gene: 3. For the CDR3, the DNA is TGTGCCTGGAGTCCGGGACAGGTCTATAATTCACCCCTCCACTTT. Translated: CAWSPGQVYNSPLHF.

This clone is a singleton in its sample. The V gene is TRBV5-4, the J gene TRBJ2-5, with 13 bases matching TRBD2. This CDR3 is 16 amino acids long. Germline CDR1 SGHNT, CDR2 YYREEE (reference sequence). The V segment lost 6 bases and the J segment 3 bases; nucleotides outside the gene matches: 8. This CDR3 reads CASTRQGTSGEETQYF. CDR3 sequence (DNA): TGTGCCAGCACCCGGCAGGGGACTAGCGGGGAAGAGACCCAGTACTTC.

This sequence joins TRBV15 and TRBJ2-2; D call uncertain. V lost 0 bases, J lost 10 bases, and 21 bases lay in between. In germline, CDR1 is LNHNV, CDR2 YYDKDF (reference sequence). The CDR3 has 17 amino acids. The CDR3 region is CATSRDLALKTLAELFF. Written as DNA, the CDR3 is TGTGCCACCAGCAGAGATCTGGCGCTGAAAACACTCGCGGAGCTGTTTTTT.

The chain links TRBV2 to TRBJ1-6; 10 nucleotides match TRBD1. The CDR3 loop spans 14 amino acids. CDR1 SNHLY and CDR2 FYNNEI come from the germline V gene. J was trimmed by 10 bases and V by 4 bases; bases with no gene match: 4. CDR3 bases: TGTGCCAGCAGTGGGGGACAGGGGAGCTCACCCCTCCACTTT. It codes for CASSGGQGSSPLHF.

The chain employs TRBV6-5 and TRBJ1-4; D call uncertain. The V end lost 6 bases, the J end lost 7 bases, and 15 bases lay between the germline ends. The CDR3 has 14 amino acids. Germline CDR1 is MNHEY and CDR2 is SVGAGI. The CDR3 is CASSLDAYSEKLFF. The CDR3 DNA follows: TGTGCCAGCAGCTTAGACGCATACTCTGAAAAACTGTTTTTT.

V and J are TRBV10-1 and TRBJ1-4; TRBD1 is a possible D gene (5 bases). Per the germline V gene, CDR1 is WNHNN and CDR2 is SYGVQD (reference sequence). CDR3 length equals 11 residues. V was clipped by 7 bases and J by 11 bases, with 11 bases between them. CDR3 residues: CASNREGKLFF. The CDR3 nucleotides are TGCGCCAGCAATCGAGAGGGGAAACTGTTTTTT.

V gene TRBV6-1 combines with J gene TRBJ1-2; D is undetermined. Germline loops: CDR1 MNHNS, CDR2 SASEGT. The CDR3 loop spans 14 amino acids. Trimming removed 2 bases from V and 3 bases from J, with 10 bases in between. Here the CDR3 DNA reads TGTGCCAGCAGTGAACGGGAGGGTTACTATGGCTACACCTTC. It is translated as CASSEREGYYGYTF.

The rearrangement joins TRBV6-6 to TRBJ1-1; D is undetermined. Trimming stripped 10 bases from V and 0 bases from J, with 12 bases between. The germline V gene encodes CDR1 MNHNY and CDR2 SVGAGI (reference sequence). The length of the CDR3 is 13 residues. As DNA, the CDR3 is TGTGCCATTCGACGGAATATGAACACTGAAGCTTTCTTT. The encoded protein is CAIRRNMNTEAFF.

V and J are TRBV6-1 and TRBJ1-5; D uncertain. The CDR3 spans 16 residues. Germline V lookup: CDR1 MNHNS, CDR2 SASEGT. Trimming stripped 0 bases from V and 0 bases from J, with 9 bases between. The CDR3 reads CASSEALQYSNQPQHF. As DNA, the CDR3 is TGTGCCAGCAGTGAAGCATTGCAGTATAGCAATCAGCCCCAGCATTTT.

The chain links TRBV29-1 to TRBJ1-1, with 8 bases fitting TRBD1. The CDR3 is 15 residues long. The germline V gene has CDR1 SQVTM and CDR2 ANQGSEA. The junction had 9 bases not matched to a gene; V was cut back by 2 bases and J by 4 bases. CDR3 sequence reads: CSVESGGQGVTEAFF. The DNA of the CDR3 is TGCAGCGTTGAATCAGGAGGACAGGGTGTCACTGAAGCTTTCTTT.

J is TRBJ2-7 and V is TRBV4-1; D assignment may be TRBD1 or TRBD2 (5 bases each). The CDR3 consists of 14 residues. Trimming pared 4 bases from V and 0 bases from J, leaving 10 bases between. CDR1 MGHRA and CDR2 YSYEKL come from the germline V gene. CDR3 DNA: TGCGCCAGCAGCCCAGGGACGGTCTCCTACGAGCAGTACTTC. Protein: CASSPGTVSYEQYF.